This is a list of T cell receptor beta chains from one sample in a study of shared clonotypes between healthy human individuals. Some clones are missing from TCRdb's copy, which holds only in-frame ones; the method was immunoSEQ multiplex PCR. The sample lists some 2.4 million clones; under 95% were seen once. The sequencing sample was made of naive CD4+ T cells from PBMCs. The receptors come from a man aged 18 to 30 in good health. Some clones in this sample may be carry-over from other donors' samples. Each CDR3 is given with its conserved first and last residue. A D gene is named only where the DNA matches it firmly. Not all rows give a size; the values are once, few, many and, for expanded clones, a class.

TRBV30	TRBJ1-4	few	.	TGTGCCTGGAGAATGACAGGAAATGAAAAACTGTTTTTT	CAWRMTGNEKLFF
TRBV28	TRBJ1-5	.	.	TGTGCCAGCAGTTTTTTGGTCCCCCCCCAGCATTTT	CASSFLVPPQHF
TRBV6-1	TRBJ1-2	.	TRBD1	TGTGCCAGCAGCCACAGGGGTACGGATGGCTACACCTTC	CASSHRGTDGYTF
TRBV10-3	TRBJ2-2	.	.	TGTGCCATCAGGAGGGAACTGAACACCGGGGAGCTGTTTTTT	CAIRRELNTGELFF
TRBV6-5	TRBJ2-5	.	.	TGTGCCGCCTCCCAGGGCCAAGAGACCCAGTACTTC	CAASQGQETQYF
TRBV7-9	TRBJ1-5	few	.	TGTGCCAGCAGCTTATCGGAGGGCTTTGATCCCCAGCATTTT	CASSLSEGFDPQHF
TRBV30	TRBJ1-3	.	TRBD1	TGTGCCTGGTCTACAGGGGTCTCTGGAAACACCATATATTTT	CAWSTGVSGNTIYF
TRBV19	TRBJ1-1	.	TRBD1	TGTGCCACTTACAGGGGTGGGAACACTGAAGCTTTCTTT	CATYRGGNTEAFF
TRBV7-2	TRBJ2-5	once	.	TGTGCCAGCAGTCGGCGTGCCCAAGAGACCCAGTACTTC	CASSRRAQETQYF
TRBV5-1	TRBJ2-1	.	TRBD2	TGCGCCAGCAGCCCCAGCGGACTAGCGGGAGCGGGGAACAATGAGCAGTTCTTC	CASSPSGLAGAGNNEQFF
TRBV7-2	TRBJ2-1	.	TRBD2	TGTGCCAGCAGCCGAGCCAGGGGACTAGCGCCCGTCTTC	CASSRARGLAPVF
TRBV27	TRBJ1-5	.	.	TGTGCCAGCAGTTTGCGCAGGTTGGATCAGCCCCAGCATTTT	CASSLRRLDQPQHF
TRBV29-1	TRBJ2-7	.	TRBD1	TGCAGCGTCACGGACAGGTTCTACGAGCAGTACTTC	CSVTDRFYEQYF
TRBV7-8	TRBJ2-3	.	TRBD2	TGTGCCAGCAGTTCGGGGGGAGCTGGGACTGTCGGTTATTTT	CASSSGGAGTVGYF
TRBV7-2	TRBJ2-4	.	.	TGTGCCAGCAGCTTAGTGGGGACGATACCAGCCAAAAACATTCAGTACTTC	CASSLVGTIPAKNIQYF
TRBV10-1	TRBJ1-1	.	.	TGCGCCAGCAGTGAGTCCCCCGGGCGGGACACTGAAGCTTTCTTT	CASSESPGRDTEAFF
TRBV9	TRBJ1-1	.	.	TGTGCCAGCAGCGTAGGTGGTAGTTCGAACACTGAAGCTTTCTTT	CASSVGGSSNTEAFF
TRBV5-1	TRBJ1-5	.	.	TGCGCCAGCAGTGCGGGTAGCAATCAGCCCCAGCATTTT	CASSAGSNQPQHF
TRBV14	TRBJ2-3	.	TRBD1	TGTGCCAGCAGCCGTCGTAGGGACAGAAGCACAGATACGCAGTATTTT	CASSRRRDRSTDTQYF
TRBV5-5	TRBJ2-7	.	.	TGTGCCAGCAGCTTGCAATCGGGGGCGCTGACCTACGAGCAGTACTTC	CASSLQSGALTYEQYF
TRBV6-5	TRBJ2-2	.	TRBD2	TGTGCCAGCAGTTACGCGGGAGGGGGCACCGGGGAGCTGTTTTTT	CASSYAGGGTGELFF
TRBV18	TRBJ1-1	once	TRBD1	TGTGCCAGCTCACGGGGACAGACTACTAACACTGAAGCTTTCTTT	CASSRGQTTNTEAFF
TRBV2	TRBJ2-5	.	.	TGTGCCAGCAGTGTGATCGGGAGCGTTCAAGAGACCCAGTACTTC	CASSVIGSVQETQYF
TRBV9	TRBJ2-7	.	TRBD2	TGTGCCAGCAACCCGGGGGGGGTAGACGAGCAGTACTTC	CASNPGGVDEQYF
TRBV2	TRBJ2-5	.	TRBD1	TGTGCCAGTTTTGGGGGGACAGGGATGCAGACCCAGTACTTC	CASFGGTGMQTQYF